This passage covers 24 T cell receptor beta chains from one sample sequenced in a study of T cell responses to AZD1222 COVID-19 vaccine. Method: immunoSEQ multiplex PCR; TCRdb's copy keeps in-frame clones and lacks some. Of about 67,000 clones in the sample, 83% were seen once. The sample consisted of peripheral blood, taken 28 days after the second AZD1222 dose. These receptors all stem from an adult who received the AZD1222 COVID-19 vaccine.

This clone came up once. This chain joins TRBV11-2 and TRBJ2-7; no reliable D call. CDR1 and CDR2 (germline): SGHAT, FQNNGV. The CDR3 is 14 residues long. V lost 1 base to trimming and J lost 3 bases, with 10 bases between them. CDR3 DNA sequence: TGTGCCAGCAGCTTAGGACTCCCTAGCTACGAGCAGTACTTC. Translation gives CASSLGLPSYEQYF.

The chain recombines TRBV28 with TRBJ2-2; D call uncertain. Germline V gene sequence: CDR1 MDHEN, CDR2 SYDVKM. The CDR3 runs 11 residues. Trimming shortened V by 5 bases and J by 10 bases, and 8 bases separated the two germline ends. CDR3 amino acids: CASSHPAELFF. The CDR3 coding sequence is TGTGCCAGCAGTCATCCGGCGGAGCTGTTTTTT.

The CDR3 region has the DNA TGTGCCAGCAGTTACGTCGAACAGGCTTACGATAATTCACCCCTCCACTTT. It codes for CASSYVEQAYDNSPLHF. This chain joins TRBV6-2 or TRBV6-3 and TRBJ1-6, with D maybe TRBD1 (5 bases). Looked up from germline, CDR1 is MNHEY and CDR2 is SVGEGT. The V end lost 2 bases, the J end lost 5 bases, and 16 bases lay between the germline ends. The CDR3 consists of 17 residues.

Comments on this clone: One end of the junction fails to match germline, which may point to a read error. J is TRBJ1-1 and V is TRBV10-3; D unresolved. The germline CDR1 and CDR2 sequences are ENHRY and SYGVKD. This CDR3 is 15 amino acids long. CDR3 in amino acids: CASTEKGDGNPEAFF. The DNA of the CDR3 is TGTGCCTCTACCGAGAAGGGAGACGGGAACCCTGAAGCTTTCTTT.

The V and J genes are TRBV6-5 and TRBJ2-2; 7 positions match TRBD1. CDR3 size: 15 residues. V shed 0 bases and J 6 bases; nucleotides not matched to a gene: 4. From germline, CDR1 is MNHEY and CDR2 SVGAGI. The DNA for the CDR3 is TGTGCCAGCAGTTACTCGAGAGGGGGCCCCGGGGAGCTGTTTTTT. It yields the protein CASSYSRGGPGELFF.

The chain links TRBV12-3 or TRBV12-4 to TRBJ1-5; 10 nucleotides match TRBD1. Unmatched junction bases numbered 0, after V lost 5 bases and J lost 5 bases. CDR3 length: 13 amino acids. CDR3 bases: TGTGCCAGCAGTGGGACAGGGGATCAGCCCCAGCATTTT. Protein product: CASSGTGDQPQHF.

The CDR3 protein is CSVEAGTGIGEQYF. CDR3 DNA sequence: TGCAGCGTTGAAGCCGGGACAGGTATTGGCGAGCAGTACTTC. The rearrangement uses TRBV29-1 and TRBJ2-7, with TRBD1 matching over 8 bases. The V gene's germline CDR1 is SQVTM and CDR2 ANQGSEA. Unmatched junction bases numbered 8, after V lost 1 base and J lost 6 bases. This CDR3 comprises 14 residues.

This chain links TRBV5-8 with TRBJ2-1, with 7 nucleotides matching TRBD2. The trim removed 10 bases at V and 5 bases at J, leaving 15 bases unmatched. This CDR3 is 15 amino acids long. Germline-derived CDR1 and CDR2 are SGHTS and YDEGEE. CDR3 bases: TGTGCCGGGAGCCCACTCGGGGGGAGCAACAATGAGCAGTTCTTC. It encodes CAGSPLGGSNNEQFF.

This clone was recorded a few times. The rearrangement links TRBV30 to TRBJ1-5; no reliable D call. The CDR3 runs 12 residues. With 1 base removed from V and 4 bases from J, the gap between germline ends came to 5 bases. Germline V gene data show CDR1 as GTSNPN and CDR2 as SVGIG (reference sequence). CDR3: CAWSDSNQPQHF. The CDR3 DNA sequence: TGTGCCTGGAGTGACAGTAATCAGCCCCAGCATTTT. Looking up the rest from reference TRBV30 and TRBJ1-5 gives the full variable domain: SQTIHQWPATLVQPVGSPLSLECTVEGTSNPNLYWYRQAAGRGLQLLFYSVGIGQISSEVPQNLSASRPQDRQFILSSKKLLLSDSGFYLCAWSDSNQPQHFGDGTRLSIL.

In its sample, this clone was seen once. The V call is TRBV4-3, the J call TRBJ2-4, with 9 bases matching TRBD2. Germline CDR1 and CDR2: LGHNA and YSLEER. After removal of 11 bases from V and 2 bases from J, the junction contained 16 bases not matched to a gene. This CDR3 has 17 residues. The CDR3 spells CARRRQRSGGPKNIQYF. The DNA of the CDR3 is TGCGCCCGCCGCCGGCAGAGGAGCGGGGGGCCCAAAAACATTCAGTACTTC.

V gene TRBV4-3 combines with J gene TRBJ1-3; D uncertain. Deletions cut 4 bases from V and 2 bases from J, with 6 bases between. This CDR3 comprises 13 residues. The V gene's germline CDR1 is LGHNA and CDR2 YSLEER. This CDR3 reads CASSPSAGNTIYF. Written as DNA, the CDR3 is TGCGCCAGCAGCCCGAGCGCTGGAAACACCATATATTTT.

The J gene is TRBJ2-1, the V gene TRBV11-3; D is possibly TRBD2 (7 bases). The CDR3 is made up of 13 amino acids. V lost 6 bases and J 5 bases, leaving 11 bases between the germline ends. Germline assignment: CDR1 SGHNT and CDR2 YENEEA. The CDR3, as DNA: TGTGCCAGCAGTGTAGGGGGGGACAATGAGCAGTTCTTC. Translated, it gives CASSVGGDNEQFF.

The CDR3: CASSPTFNQPQHF. CDR3 coding DNA: TGTGCCAGTAGTCCCACCTTTAATCAGCCCCAGCATTTT. V and J are TRBV19 and TRBJ1-5; D not certain. This CDR3 region has 13 residues. Germline CDR1 LNHDA, CDR2 SQIVND (reference sequence). Trimming stripped 5 bases from V and 4 bases from J, with 9 bases between.

V usage is TRBV18 and J usage is TRBJ2-2; the match to TRBD1 covers 7 bases. The CDR3 spans 16 residues. V shed 3 bases, J shed 4 bases, and the junction held 8 bases outside the gene matches. Germline V gene lookup returns CDR1 KGHSH and CDR2 LQKENI. The CDR3 nucleotides are TGTGCCAGCTCACCGCCTCGACAGGGCCCCACCGGGGAGCTGTTTTTT. It codes for CASSPPRQGPTGELFF.

The chain combines TRBV6-5 with TRBJ1-3; D call uncertain. CDR1 is MNHEY and CDR2 is SVGAGI in the germline V gene. The CDR3 totals 16 residues. V lost 2 bases and J lost 1, with 12 bases in between. The CDR3 DNA is TGTGCCAGCAGTTACGGTGGCATCCAATCTGGAAACACCATATATTTT. Its translation: CASSYGGIQSGNTIYF.

This chain joins TRBV5-4 and TRBJ2-7; D uncertain. Trimming shortened V by 0 bases and J by 0 bases, and 7 bases separated the two germline ends. Germline V CDR1 and CDR2: SGHNT, YYREEE (reference sequence). This CDR3 is 14 amino acids long. CDR3 residues: CASSLGRNSYEQYF. The CDR3 DNA reads TGTGCCAGCAGCTTGGGACGGAACTCCTACGAGCAGTACTTC. Combining the CDR3 with reference TRBV5-4 and TRBJ2-7 gives the whole variable domain ETGVTQSPTHLIKTRGQQVTLRCSSQSGHNTVSWYQQALGQGPQFIFQYYREEENGRGNFPPRFSGLQFPNYSSELNVNALELDDSALYLCASSLGRNSYEQYFGPGTRLTVT.

V gene TRBV6-5 combines with J gene TRBJ1-1; D not resolved. This CDR3 spans 14 amino acids. Between the trimmed V and J ends, which lost 6 bases and 1 base, there was a span of 12 bases. CDR1 and CDR2 from the germline V gene are MNHEY and SVGAGI. CDR3 amino acids: CASRVGSTNTEAFF. DNA of the CDR3: TGTGCCAGCAGGGTAGGGTCTACGAACACTGAAGCTTTCTTT.

The rearrangement uses TRBV5-5 and TRBJ2-7; TRBD1 aligns across 7 bases. Germline values: CDR1 SGHKS, CDR2 YYEKEE (reference sequence). V shed 0 bases and J 3 bases; nucleotides not matched to a gene: 6. The CDR3 is made up of 15 amino acids. The CDR3 nucleotides are TGTGCCAGCAGCTTGGGACAGGGAGTCCACTACGAGCAGTACTTC. It is translated as CASSLGQGVHYEQYF.

This chain joins TRBV29-1 and TRBJ2-7; TRBD1 is a possible D gene (5 bases). This CDR3 has 13 residues. V gave up 6 bases and J gave up 2 bases, with 14 bases separating them. Germline values: CDR1 SQVTM, CDR2 ANQGSEA. DNA for the CDR3: TGCAGCGTACCCTCAGACAGAACCTACGAGCAGTACTTC. It encodes CSVPSDRTYEQYF.

The chain is built from TRBV9 and TRBJ1-2, with a weak D call TRBD1 (5 bases). The CDR3 extends over 15 amino acids. CDR1 and CDR2 (germline): SGDLS, YYNGEE. V gave up 4 bases and J gave up 0 bases, with 13 bases separating them. DNA for the CDR3: TGTGCCAGCAGCCCCCGGACACGCTCTAACTATGGCTACACCTTC. Protein: CASSPRTRSNYGYTF.

The rearrangement joins TRBV4-2 to TRBJ2-7; 12 bases match TRBD2. The V and J ends lost 1 base and 2 bases, in that order; junction bases with no gene match: 6. Germline lookup yields CDR1 LGHNA and CDR2 YNFKEQ. The CDR3 extends over 17 amino acids. CDR3 nucleotides: TGTGCCAGCAGCCAAGTGACTAGCGGGGGATCCACCTACGAGCAGTACTTC. Its translation is CASSQVTSGGSTYEQYF.

V usage is TRBV30 and J usage is TRBJ2-3; 10 bases line up with TRBD2. Germline loops: CDR1 GTSNPN, CDR2 SVGIG (reference sequence). The ends lost 8 bases at V and 2 bases at J; junction bases unmatched: 4. The CDR3 contains 13 residues. The CDR3 sequence: CAQSGGATDTQYF. The CDR3 DNA reads TGTGCCCAGAGCGGGGGGGCCACAGATACGCAGTATTTT.

The chain carries TRBV10-2 and TRBJ2-2; 8 bases map to TRBD1. V dropped 10 bases and J dropped 7; count of bases not matched to a gene: 8. CDR3 length: 13 amino acids. Germline CDR1 and CDR2: WSHSY and SAAADI. CDR3 in amino acids: CATTDREDGELFF. The CDR3 region has the DNA TGCGCCACCACGGACAGGGAAGACGGGGAGCTGTTTTTT.

This clone was seen a handful of times. This rearrangement joins TRBV3-1 (or the pseudogene TRBV3-2) to TRBJ2-7; D not certain. V lost 0 bases and J lost 2, with 11 bases in between. Germline V gene lookup returns CDR1 LGHDT and CDR2 YNNKEL (reference sequence). The CDR3 spans 15 residues. This CDR3 reads CASSQEFSQTYEQYF. The CDR3, as DNA: TGTGCCAGCAGCCAAGAGTTCAGTCAGACCTACGAGCAGTACTTC.